A selection of T cell receptor beta chains follows, all from one sample in a study of long-term antiretroviral therapy in people with HIV. The method was immunoSEQ multiplex PCR; TCRdb's version includes in-frame clones alone and lacks a portion of them. This table holds over 10,000 clones, 70% to 75% found once. Sample: unsorted PBMCs, taken approximately 3.1 years before starting antiretroviral therapy. These receptors were taken from a middle-aged man with HIV. Both conserved end residues are part of each CDR3. A D gene is named only where the DNA matches it firmly. Size values are once, few and many counts, or a class for expanded clones, and some rows have none.

d_call: TRBD2
clone_size: NA
j_call: TRBJ2-2
v_call: TRBV28
cdr3_nt: TGTGCCAGCAGTAACGGGAGGCGGTACACCGGGGAGCTGTTTTTT
cdr3_aa: CASSNGRRYTGELFF

d_call: NA
clone_size: NA
j_call: TRBJ1-1
v_call: TRBV7-9
cdr3_nt: TGTGCCAGCAGCCTTCGTAGTAACACTGAAGCTTTCTTT
cdr3_aa: CASSLRSNTEAFF

d_call: NA
clone_size: NA
j_call: TRBJ2-7
v_call: TRBV28
cdr3_nt: TGTGCCAGCAGTTCCCCACAGCTTCAAGGGGCCTACGAGCAGTACTTC
cdr3_aa: CASSSPQLQGAYEQYF

d_call: TRBD1
clone_size: few
j_call: TRBJ1-2
v_call: TRBV7-9
cdr3_nt: TGTGCCAGCAGCTCCCCGGGACAGGGCCGGAATCATGGCTACACCTTC
cdr3_aa: CASSSPGQGRNHGYTF

d_call: NA
clone_size: NA
j_call: TRBJ2-1
v_call: TRBV7-2
cdr3_nt: TGTGCCAGCAGCTTATTGGCTAGCGACTACAATGAGCAGTTCTTC
cdr3_aa: CASSLLASDYNEQFF

d_call: TRBD1
clone_size: NA
j_call: TRBJ1-1
v_call: TRBV28
cdr3_nt: TGTGCCAGCACCCCAGGGGGTGGGACTGAAGCTTTCTTT
cdr3_aa: CASTPGGGTEAFF

d_call: NA
clone_size: NA
j_call: TRBJ2-1
v_call: TRBV6-6
cdr3_nt: TGTGCCAGCAGTTACTCAGCAGAGGAGTTCTTC
cdr3_aa: CASSYSAEEFF

d_call: NA
clone_size: NA
j_call: TRBJ2-2
v_call: TRBV25-1
cdr3_nt: TGTGCCAGCACCCCGGACTCTCCCGGGGAGCTGTTTTTT
cdr3_aa: CASTPDSPGELFF

d_call: NA
clone_size: NA
j_call: TRBJ2-1
v_call: TRBV5-1
cdr3_nt: TGCGCCAGCAGCTTGGAGGCAGGGATAGTGTATGAGCAGTTCTTC
cdr3_aa: CASSLEAGIVYEQFF

d_call: TRBD1
clone_size: medium-sized
j_call: TRBJ1-5
v_call: TRBV6-5
cdr3_nt: TGTGCCAGCAGTTACGGACAGGATCGCCCCCAGCATTTT
cdr3_aa: CASSYGQDRPQHF

d_call: TRBD1
clone_size: NA
j_call: TRBJ1-5
v_call: TRBV27
cdr3_nt: TGTGCCAGCAGTTTATTTTTGGGACAGGACCCACTGCCCCAGCATTTT
cdr3_aa: CASSLFLGQDPLPQHF

d_call: NA
clone_size: few
j_call: TRBJ1-5
v_call: TRBV6-1
cdr3_nt: TGTGCCAGCAGGGAGAATCAGCCCCAGCATTTT
cdr3_aa: CASRENQPQHF

d_call: NA
clone_size: NA
j_call: TRBJ1-3
v_call: TRBV7-6
cdr3_nt: TGTGCCAGCAGCTTTGATACAGGAAACACCATATATTTT
cdr3_aa: CASSFDTGNTIYF

d_call: TRBD2
clone_size: NA
j_call: TRBJ2-7
v_call: TRBV4-3
cdr3_nt: TGCGCCAGCAGCCAAGGCCGGGCTAGCGGGCACGAGCAGTACTTC
cdr3_aa: CASSQGRASGHEQYF

d_call: NA
clone_size: medium-sized
j_call: TRBJ1-2
v_call: TRBV27
cdr3_nt: TGTGCCAGCAGTCCCCTCTCTGGTGGCTACACCTTC
cdr3_aa: CASSPLSGGYTF

d_call: TRBD1
clone_size: NA
j_call: TRBJ1-2
v_call: TRBV29-1
cdr3_nt: TGCAGCGTTCCCACAGGGGACTATGGCTACACCTTC
cdr3_aa: CSVPTGDYGYTF

d_call: NA
clone_size: NA
j_call: TRBJ2-5
v_call: TRBV7-2
cdr3_nt: TGTGCCAGCAGCCCGGCTTATCTTCAAGAGACCCAGTACTTC
cdr3_aa: CASSPAYLQETQYF

d_call: NA
clone_size: NA
j_call: TRBJ2-7
v_call: TRBV4-1
cdr3_nt: TGCGCCAGCAGCCAAGATGCAGGGAACTCCTACGAGCAGTACTTC
cdr3_aa: CASSQDAGNSYEQYF

d_call: NA
clone_size: NA
j_call: TRBJ2-2
v_call: TRBV7-6
cdr3_nt: TGTGCCAGCAGCTTATCCCGGGGGTCTCGGACCGGGGAGCTGTTTTTT
cdr3_aa: CASSLSRGSRTGELFF

d_call: NA
clone_size: NA
j_call: TRBJ2-3
v_call: TRBV28
cdr3_nt: TGTGCCAGCAGTTTCAGGGCGGGAAGCACAGATACGCAGTATTTT
cdr3_aa: CASSFRAGSTDTQYF

d_call: TRBD1
clone_size: medium-sized
j_call: TRBJ1-2
v_call: TRBV4-3
cdr3_nt: TGCGCCAGCAGCCAAAGCCGGGACAGGGGTGGCTATGGCTACACCTTC
cdr3_aa: CASSQSRDRGGYGYTF

d_call: NA
clone_size: NA
j_call: TRBJ2-7
v_call: TRBV27
cdr3_nt: TGTGCCAGCAGTTTCAAGGACAAAGACTACGAGCAGTACTTC
cdr3_aa: CASSFKDKDYEQYF

d_call: TRBD1
clone_size: NA
j_call: TRBJ2-1
v_call: TRBV7-2
cdr3_nt: TGTGCCAGCAGCGTGGGACAGGGACGGAGTGAGCAGTTCTTC
cdr3_aa: CASSVGQGRSEQFF

d_call: NA
clone_size: large
j_call: TRBJ1-1
v_call: TRBV30
cdr3_nt: TGTGCCTGTGAGGGGGGCCTAGGGAACACTGAAGCTTTCTTT
cdr3_aa: CACEGGLGNTEAFF

d_call: TRBD2
clone_size: NA
j_call: TRBJ2-5
v_call: TRBV4-1
cdr3_nt: TGCGCCAGCAGCCAAGATGGACTAGCCGAGACCCAGTACTTC
cdr3_aa: CASSQDGLAETQYF

d_call: NA
clone_size: NA
j_call: TRBJ2-2
v_call: TRBV9
cdr3_nt: TGTGCCAGCAGCGTAGGGTTAGGGCCCACCGGGGAGCTGTTTTTT
cdr3_aa: CASSVGLGPTGELFF

d_call: NA
clone_size: NA
j_call: TRBJ1-5
v_call: TRBV28
cdr3_nt: TGTGCCAGCAGTTTACCAGGGGCGTCAAGCAATCAGCCCCAGCATTTT
cdr3_aa: CASSLPGASSNQPQHF

d_call: TRBD1
clone_size: NA
j_call: TRBJ2-2
v_call: TRBV28
cdr3_nt: TGTGCCATCGGGACAGGGGACACCGGGGAGCTGTTTTTT
cdr3_aa: CAIGTGDTGELFF

d_call: NA
clone_size: NA
j_call: TRBJ2-1
v_call: TRBV18
cdr3_nt: TGTGCCAGCTCACCAACAGGGAGGGACAATGAGCAGTTCTTC
cdr3_aa: CASSPTGRDNEQFF

d_call: NA
clone_size: few
j_call: TRBJ2-7
v_call: TRBV11-2
cdr3_nt: TGTGCCAGCAGCTTAGAACCCGGGGATACTACCTACGAGCAGTACTTC
cdr3_aa: CASSLEPGDTTYEQYF

d_call: TRBD1
clone_size: few
j_call: TRBJ1-2
v_call: TRBV7-9
cdr3_nt: TGTGCCAGCAGCTTAAAGGACAGGGCTACCTATGGCTACACCTTC
cdr3_aa: CASSLKDRATYGYTF

d_call: NA
clone_size: few
j_call: TRBJ2-1
v_call: TRBV5-4
cdr3_nt: TGTGCCAGCAGCTGGAAGGAGGGGGCCTACAATGAGCAGTTCTTC
cdr3_aa: CASSWKEGAYNEQFF

d_call: TRBD1
clone_size: NA
j_call: TRBJ2-7
v_call: TRBV28
cdr3_nt: TGTGCCAGCAGTGCCTCCGGGACAGGGGGTGGCGAGCAGTACTTC
cdr3_aa: CASSASGTGGGEQYF

d_call: TRBD1
clone_size: NA
j_call: TRBJ1-1
v_call: TRBV10-3
cdr3_nt: TGTGCCATCAGGGGACAGCCAAGTACTGAAGCTTTCTTT
cdr3_aa: CAIRGQPSTEAFF